The clone carrying this TCR beta chain has more than one count but fewer than ten. The CDR3 is 12 residues long. V shed 3 bases and J shed 5 bases, with 7 bases lying between them. These data come from a study of low-dose radiotherapy and immunotherapy resistance in tumors. In the study overall: The patients were given nivolumab 240 mg every two weeks and ipilimumab 1 mg/kg every six weeks, through an intravenous route.

Sample time point: after trial treatment. The treatment is: LDRT plus nivolumab, ipilimumab, low-dose cyclophosphamide and aspirin (RACIN trial). Donors received nivolumab, ipilimumab, aspirin, low-dose cyclophosphamide and low-dose radiotherapy. Patients who could take part had advanced solid tumors with no tumor-infiltrating lymphocytes. Covering alpha and beta chains, TRAV- and TRBV-specific primers were used for the first-strand cDNA. With a V-primer adapter and a constant-region primer, TCRs were amplified for 20 to 25 PCR cycles. MiXCR, applied by TCRdb to the reads, yields one record per CDR3 protein. The sample contains around 80,000 distinct CDR3 sequences, around 17% of which appear only once.

This sequence was found in a male donor with prostate cancer. V and J are TRBV12-3 or TRBV12-4 and TRBJ1-1; D gene unclear. The sample in question was PBMCs, obtained after low-dose radiotherapy plus immunotherapy. The CDR3 spells CASSFTRTEAFF. CDR3 DNA: TGTGCCAGCAGTTTCACACGAACTGAAGCTTTCTTT.